These 6 T cell receptor beta chains came from one sample sequenced in a study of cytomegalovirus exposure and HLA in healthy donors. It was with 60 Vbeta and 13 Jbeta primers that the PCR ran. Method: immunoSEQ multiplex PCR; TCRdb's copy keeps in-frame clones and lacks some. The table has about 180,000 clones, 75% to 90% seen once; the top ten hold more than 5.5%. The sample taken for sequencing was PBMCs. The source of these receptors is a man aged 25 to 45 in good health and CMV-seropositive.

The chain uses TRBV30 and TRBJ1-4, with TRBD1 identical over 11 bases. The germline V gene encodes CDR1 GTSNPN and CDR2 SVGIG (reference sequence). The CDR3 length is 16 residues. The V segment lost 2 bases and the J segment 7 bases; nucleotides outside the gene matches: 9. The CDR3 DNA follows: TGTGCCTGGAGTCCCGGGACAGGGGGTAGGGTTGAAAAACTGTTTTTT. It codes for CAWSPGTGGRVEKLFF.

This clone was detected only a few times. This sequence joins TRBV2 and TRBJ1-1; a weak D match, TRBD1 (6 bases). The length of the CDR3 is 13 residues. The V end was cut by 6 bases, the J end by 1 base, with 9 bases between. Germline-derived CDR1 and CDR2 are SNHLY and FYNNEI. This CDR3 reads CASRQGPNTEAFF. Here the CDR3 DNA reads TGTGCCAGCAGACAGGGACCGAACACTGAAGCTTTCTTT.

The chain recombines TRBV6-5 with TRBJ1-1; D remains ambiguous. The ends were cut back, 2 bases at V and 1 base at J, with 14 bases in the middle. CDR3 length equals 16 residues. The V gene's germline CDR1 is MNHEY and CDR2 SVGAGI. The DNA for the CDR3 is TGTGCCAGCAGTTACGAAGCGGTAGGGAGGAACACTGAAGCTTTCTTT. Translation: CASSYEAVGRNTEAFF.

The J gene is TRBJ2-3, the V gene TRBV4-1, with 8 bases identical to TRBD2. After removal of 4 bases from V and 0 bases from J, the junction contained 9 bases not matched to a gene. Germline-derived CDR1 and CDR2 are MGHRA and YSYEKL. This CDR3 has 17 residues. The CDR3 protein is CASSPKPGGLSTDTQYF. CDR3 nucleotides: TGCGCCAGCAGCCCAAAGCCGGGGGGGTTAAGCACAGATACGCAGTATTTT.

The CDR3 DNA reads as TGTGCCAGCAGTTTCTTTAGCGGGAGCGTAGATACGCAGTATTTT. It codes for CASSFFSGSVDTQYF. This rearrangement joins TRBV27 to TRBJ2-3; TRBD2 matches 9 bases. Germline V gives CDR1 MNHEY, CDR2 SMNVEV (reference sequence). V gave up 3 bases and J gave up 5 bases; unmatched junction bases: 6. The CDR3 has 15 residues.

The genes are TRBV5-4 and TRBJ2-5; 8 bases map to TRBD2. V gave up 1 base and J gave up 5 bases; unmatched junction bases: 4. The CDR3 has 14 amino acids. In germline, CDR1 is SGHNT, CDR2 YYREEE (reference sequence). CDR3 bases: TGTGCCAGCAGCTTGTTGCGGGGGGTGGAGACCCAGTACTTC. This translates into CASSLLRGVETQYF.